The 2 T cell receptor beta chains presented below share a single source sample, sequenced in a study of blood T cell repertoires in COVID-19. TCRdb's table, derived via immunoSEQ multiplex PCR, lists solely in-frame clones and lacks some. The profile shows 100,000 to 150,000 clones, about 89% of them singletons. Sequenced material: peripheral blood. Receptors originate from a man aged 50 to 60 with active or convalescent COVID-19.

For the CDR3, the DNA is TGTGCCAGCAATTATTCGCCCGATACACCCACAGATACGCAGTATTTT. Translated: CASNYSPDTPTDTQYF. The chain has TRBV28 and TRBJ2-3; D not resolved. CDR3 length: 16 residues. Between the trimmed V and J ends, which lost 7 bases and 2 bases, there was a span of 19 bases. Looked up from germline, CDR1 is MDHEN and CDR2 is SYDVKM. Full variable domain (rest looked up from reference TRBV28 and TRBJ2-3): DVKVTQSSRYLVKRTGEKVFLECVQDMDHENMFWYRQDPGLGLRLIYFSYDVKMKEKGDIPEGYSVSREKKERFSLILESASTNQTSMYLCASNYSPDTPTDTQYFGPGTRLTVL.

The rearrangement joins TRBV28 to TRBJ2-1; 7 bases line up with TRBD2. Per the germline V gene, CDR1 is MDHEN and CDR2 is SYDVKM. CDR3 length equals 16 residues. The junction had 5 bases not matched to a gene; V was cut back by 0 bases and J by 3 bases. CDR3: CASSLWVGGRYNEQFF. The CDR3 DNA follows: TGTGCCAGCAGTTTATGGGTGGGAGGGCGCTACAATGAGCAGTTCTTC.